This T cell receptor beta chain comes out of a study of persistence of HIV-infected CD4 T cells. The libraries were made with immunoSEQ version 4 in survey mode. Genomic DNA was diluted to 10 ng/uL, up to 1 ug per sample. The assay was immunoSEQ multiplex PCR, and TCRdb's table has in-frame clones only and misses some. This table holds 30,000 to 45,000 clones, around 90% found once. Whole-study findings and limits: Rare CMV-responding cells carrying HIV-1 proviruses were not analyzed separately for TCR.

For this clone: Its antigen is undetermined.

CDR1 is MNHNY and CDR2 is SVGAGI in the germline V gene (reference sequence). V was clipped by 6 bases and J by 2 bases; unmatched bases: 6. The CDR3 spans 15 residues. Anti-CD3/anti-CD28 beads served as a nonspecific positive control stimulus. Sorting of responding CD4+ T cells relied on upregulated CD40 ligand together with CD69. The chain has TRBV6-6 and TRBJ1-2; the match to TRBD1 covers 10 bases. This TCR was sampled from an adult man with HIV who was CMV-seropositive. This material consisted of CD4+ T cells sorted from PBMCs after 18-hour stimulation, taken from a patient who received antiretroviral therapy. Here the CDR3 DNA reads TGTGCCAGCAGGATACAGGGACAGGGGAACTATGGCTACACCTTC. Its protein product is CASRIQGQGNYGYTF.